The TCR beta chain under discussion was sequenced for a study of T cells in Graves' hyperthyroidism and ophthalmopathy. The wider study: Peripheral blood was obtained at initial diagnosis, preceding any treatment.

Researchers barred patients who had uncontrolled infection, other autoimmune disease, pregnancy or lactation. Amplified TCR beta CDR3 regions came from RNA transcripts. The TCR CDR3 was amplified in a first-round RT-PCR using the HTBI primer set. Using its own MiXCR run on the multiplex PCR reads, TCRdb lists one record per CDR3 protein. The data contain about 560,000 distinct CDR3 sequences, approximately 15% of them singletons. On this clonotype itself: The antigen is not known.

General observations from the study: Also found in blood were most expanded thyroid clonotypes above 0.001.

With V trimmed by 4 bases and J by 2 bases, 10 bases remained unmatched. This CDR3 comprises 18 residues. The V gene's germline CDR1 is SGHNT and CDR2 YYREEE (reference sequence). Sequenced: blood. The TCR sequence derives from a woman aged 18-35 years with Graves' hyperthyroidism. The V gene is TRBV5-4, the J gene TRBJ2-7; TRBD2 aligns across 15 bases. The CDR3 DNA follows: TGTGCCAGCAGCCCAGTCCCGGGACTAGCGGGAGGTACCTACGAGCAGTACTTC. Residues: CASSPVPGLAGGTYEQYF.